The sequence of this T cell receptor (beta chain) was determined in a study of shared clonotypes between healthy human individuals. Whole-study context: CD4 naive and memory got three plates each, CD8 naive two, CD8 memory one.

In the study's own analysis: Junction-only sequences without quality scores came from ImmunoSEQ, so filtering differed. Sequencing used immunoSEQ multiplex PCR; TCRdb keeps in-frame clones, though not all of them. That table is the source of V, J and clone size, and D and trimming were worked out from the DNA. The table includes millions of clones, over 85% detected once. CD45RO-negative cells were positively selected for CCR7, leaving out terminally differentiated effector memory CD45RA+ cells. This CDR3 has 11 amino acids. Germline lookup yields CDR1 MDHEN and CDR2 SYDVKM. Trimming cost V 3 bases and J 7 bases, with 7 bases left between them. As to this clone: Its antigen is not identified.

Findings and limits, study-wide: Naive subsets generally exceeded memory subsets in estimated richness.

Source material: naive CD8+ T cells sorted from blood. The chain has TRBV28 and TRBJ2-7; no firm D call. This TCR was sampled from a man younger than 35 in good health. Here the CDR3 reads CASSFSWEQYF. CDR3 coding DNA: TGTGCCAGCAGTTTCTCGTGGGAGCAGTACTTC. Complete variable domain (other parts from reference TRBV28 and TRBJ2-7): DVKVTQSSRYLVKRTGEKVFLECVQDMDHENMFWYRQDPGLGLRLIYFSYDVKMKEKGDIPEGYSVSREKKERFSLILESASTNQTSMYLCASSFSWEQYFGPGTRLTVT.